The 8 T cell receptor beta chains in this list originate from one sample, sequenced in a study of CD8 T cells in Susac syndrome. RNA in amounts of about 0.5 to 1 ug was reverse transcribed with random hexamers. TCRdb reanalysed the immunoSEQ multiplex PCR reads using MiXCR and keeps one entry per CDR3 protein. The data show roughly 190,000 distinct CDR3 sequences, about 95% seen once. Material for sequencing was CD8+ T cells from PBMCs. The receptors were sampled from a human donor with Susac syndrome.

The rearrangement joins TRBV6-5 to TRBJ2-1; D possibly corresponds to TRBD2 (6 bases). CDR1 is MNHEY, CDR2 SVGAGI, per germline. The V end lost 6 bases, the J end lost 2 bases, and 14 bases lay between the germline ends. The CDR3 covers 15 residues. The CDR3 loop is CASRIAEGPYNEQFF. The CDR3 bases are TGTGCCAGCAGAATAGCGGAAGGGCCCTACAATGAGCAGTTCTTC.

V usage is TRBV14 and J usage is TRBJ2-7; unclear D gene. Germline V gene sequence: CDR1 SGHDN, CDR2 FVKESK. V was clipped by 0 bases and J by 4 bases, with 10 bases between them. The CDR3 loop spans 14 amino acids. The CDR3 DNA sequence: TGTGCCAGCAGCCAAGATTTCCTTAGATACGAGCAGTACTTC. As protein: CASSQDFLRYEQYF. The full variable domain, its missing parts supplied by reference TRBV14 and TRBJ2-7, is EAGVTQFPSHSVIEKGQTVTLRCDPISGHDNLYWYRRVMGKEIKFLLHFVKESKQDESGMPNNRFLAERTGGTYSTLKVQPAELEDSGVYFCASSQDFLRYEQYFGPGTRLTVT.

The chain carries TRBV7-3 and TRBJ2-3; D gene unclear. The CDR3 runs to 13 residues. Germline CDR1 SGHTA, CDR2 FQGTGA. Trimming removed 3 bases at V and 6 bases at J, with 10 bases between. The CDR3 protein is CASSFDQPDTQYF. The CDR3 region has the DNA TGTGCCAGCAGCTTCGACCAACCCGATACGCAGTATTTT. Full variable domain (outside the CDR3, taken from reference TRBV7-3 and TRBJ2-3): GAGVSQTPSNKVTEKGKYVELRCDPISGHTALYWYRQSLGQGPEFLIYFQGTGAADDSGLPNDRFFAVRPEGSVSTLKIQRTERGDSAVYLCASSFDQPDTQYFGPGTRLTVL.

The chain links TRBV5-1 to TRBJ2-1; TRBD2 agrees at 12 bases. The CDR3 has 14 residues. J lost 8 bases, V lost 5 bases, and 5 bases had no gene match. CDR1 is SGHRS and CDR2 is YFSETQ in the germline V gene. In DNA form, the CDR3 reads TGCGCCAGCAGTTCCGGGACTAGCGGGCATGAGCAGTTCTTC. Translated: CASSSGTSGHEQFF.

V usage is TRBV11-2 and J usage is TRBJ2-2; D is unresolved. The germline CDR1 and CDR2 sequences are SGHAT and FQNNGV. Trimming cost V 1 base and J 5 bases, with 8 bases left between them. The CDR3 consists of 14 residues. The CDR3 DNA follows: TGTGCCAGCAGCTTAGTGTTGGGAACCGGGGAGCTGTTTTTT. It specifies CASSLVLGTGELFF.

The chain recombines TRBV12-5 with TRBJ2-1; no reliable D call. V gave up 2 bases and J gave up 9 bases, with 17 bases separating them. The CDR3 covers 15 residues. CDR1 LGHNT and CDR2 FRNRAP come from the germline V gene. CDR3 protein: CASGLFVASTGEQFF. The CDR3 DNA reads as TGTGCTAGTGGTTTGTTCGTGGCCTCCACGGGTGAGCAGTTCTTC.

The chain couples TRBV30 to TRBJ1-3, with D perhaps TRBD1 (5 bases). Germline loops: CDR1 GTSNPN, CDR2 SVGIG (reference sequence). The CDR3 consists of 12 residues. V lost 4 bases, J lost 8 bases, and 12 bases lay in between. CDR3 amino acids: CAWMGEADTIYF. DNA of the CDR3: TGTGCCTGGATGGGGGAGGCAGACACCATATATTTT.

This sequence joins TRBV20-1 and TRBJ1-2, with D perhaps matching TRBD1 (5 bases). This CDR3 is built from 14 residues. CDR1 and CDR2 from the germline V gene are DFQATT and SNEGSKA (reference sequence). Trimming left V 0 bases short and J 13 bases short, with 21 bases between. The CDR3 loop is CSARDLATVPWGTF. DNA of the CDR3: TGCAGTGCTAGAGATCTAGCGACAGTCCCATGGGGCACCTTC.